Sequencing of this T cell receptor beta chain was carried out in a study of long-term antiretroviral therapy in people with HIV. The run of the v3.0 immunoSEQ assay was at survey level. The protocol was immunoSEQ multiplex PCR, while the TCRdb copy is restricted to in-frame clones and leaves out a portion. Found here are more than 20,000 clones, approximately 84% of them singletons; the top ten hold roughly 18%. Germline values: CDR1 LNHDA, CDR2 SQIVND (reference sequence). The V gene lost 8 bases and the J gene lost 3 bases, with 23 bases spanning the gap. The CDR3 extends over 17 amino acids. Treatment for every participant with HIV took place in the United States.

The receptor comes from a man between 40 and 49 years old with HIV. This rearrangement joins TRBV19 to TRBJ1-3; D not resolved. This material consisted of unsorted PBMCs, taken 0.5 years before starting antiretroviral therapy. In nucleotides, the CDR3 is TGTGCCAGTTCATCCTCGACCGCCCGGCCCATTGGAAACACCATATATTTT. Its protein product is CASSSSTARPIGNTIYF. Variable domain in full (rest from reference TRBV19 and TRBJ1-3): DGGITQSPKYLFRKEGQNVTLSCEQNLNHDAMYWYRQDPGQGLRLIYYSQIVNDFQKGDIAEGYSVSREKKESFPLTVTSAQKNPTAFYLCASSSSTARPIGNTIYFGEGSWLTVV.